The subject of this entry is one TCR beta chain. TCRdb called the RT-PCR reads again in MiXCR, with one record for every CDR3 protein. The data show approximately 720,000 distinct CDR3 sequences, 12% to 15% seen once. This CDR3 contains 12 residues. CDR1 DFQATT and CDR2 SNEGSKA come from the germline V gene (reference sequence). Sequencing was done on a sample of memory CD4+ T cells from blood. The sequence derives from a female donor in good health, serving as a healthy control. The chain employs TRBV20-1 and TRBJ2-1, with 8 bases identical to TRBD1. CDR3 residues: CSGRQGLNEQFF. The CDR3, as DNA: TGCAGCGGGAGACAGGGGTTGAATGAGCAGTTCTTC.